The 8 T cell receptor beta chains reported below all come from one sample, sequenced in a study of cytomegalovirus exposure and HLA in healthy donors. The study ran its PCR with 60 Vbeta and 13 Jbeta primers. The repertoire was sequenced with immunoSEQ multiplex PCR; TCRdb's copy has only in-frame clones and lacks some. The sample lists roughly 110,000 clones, roughly 82% occurring once. The specimen was PBMCs. These receptor sequences come from a man aged 35 to 55 in good health and CMV-seropositive.

Turning to this clone: The junction shows a germline mismatch at one end, possibly a read error. The rearrangement links TRBV11-1 to TRBJ1-2; D call uncertain. From germline, CDR1 is SGHAT and CDR2 FQDESV (reference sequence). The CDR3 sequence is 13 residues long. CDR3 loop: CASSLALRGGMVF. DNA for the CDR3: TGTGCCAGCAGCTTAGCGCTTCGAGGTGGTATGGTCTTC.

The chain is built from TRBV28 and TRBJ2-7, with 9 bases matching TRBD1. CDR1 and CDR2 from the germline V gene are MDHEN and SYDVKM. The V and J ends lost 4 bases and 2 bases, in that order; junction bases with no gene match: 6. This CDR3 region has 15 residues. CDR3 in amino acids: CASSSPGQGTYEQYF. In DNA form, the CDR3 reads TGTGCCAGCAGTTCACCGGGACAGGGTACCTACGAGCAGTACTTC.

The V call is TRBV28, the J call TRBJ1-6; unclear D gene. CDR3 length equals 12 residues. Per the germline V gene, CDR1 is MDHEN and CDR2 is SYDVKM. V lost 3 bases and J 14 bases, leaving 11 bases between the germline ends. The CDR3 sequence is CASSFGVSALHF. CDR3 nucleotide sequence: TGTGCCAGCAGTTTCGGGGTCTCGGCCCTCCACTTT.

Remarks on this clone: Other DNA sequences in the same sample also yield this CDR3. The J gene is TRBJ1-1, the V gene TRBV5-1; 10 positions match TRBD1. The CDR3 is made up of 15 amino acids. CDR1 and CDR2 from the germline V gene are SGHRS and YFSETQ. J was trimmed by 3 bases and V by 4 bases; bases with no gene match: 6. CDR3 in amino acids: CASSLGTGVDTEAFF. The CDR3 bases are TGCGCCAGCAGCCTAGGGACAGGGGTTGACACTGAAGCTTTCTTT.

Here the CDR3 reads CSVAAGQGGAEAFF. The CDR3 DNA sequence: TGCAGCGTCGCTGCCGGACAGGGAGGGGCTGAAGCTTTCTTT. The chain combines TRBV29-1 with TRBJ1-1; TRBD1 aligns across 8 bases. CDR1 is SQVTM, CDR2 ANQGSEA, per germline. The CDR3 runs to 14 residues. V lost 6 bases to trimming and J lost 6 bases; unmatched junction nucleotides: 12.

The chain is built from TRBV11-2 and TRBJ2-7; tentative D call: TRBD1 (5 bases). CDR3 length: 16 amino acids. CDR1 and CDR2 from the germline V gene are SGHAT and FQNNGV. Trimming took 1 base from V and 1 from J, leaving 14 bases between them. CDR3 sequence reads: CASSLVGYRSSYEQYF. The DNA for the CDR3 is TGTGCCAGCAGCTTAGTCGGCTACAGGTCTTCCTACGAGCAGTACTTC.

Of note for this clone: The junction departs from the called germline gene at one end, perhaps through a read error. The rearrangement uses TRBV7-7 and TRBJ2-5; 10 nucleotides align to TRBD2. CDR3 length: 18 amino acids. Germline V gene sequence: CDR1 SSHAT, CDR2 FNYEAQ (reference sequence). Here the CDR3 reads CASSKERGGTLLQETQYF. In nucleotides, the CDR3 is TGTGCTAGCAGCAAAGAGCGGGGGGGGACCCTACTACAAGAGACCCAGTACTTC.

The V gene is TRBV5-4, the J gene TRBJ1-6, with a tentative D call TRBD1 (5 bases). Germline CDR1 reads SGHNT; CDR2 reads YYREEE (reference sequence). Between the trimmed V and J ends, which lost 5 bases and 0 bases, there was a span of 12 bases. The CDR3 is made up of 16 amino acids. In DNA, the CDR3 is TGTGCCAGCAGAAGGGGCCAGGGCTCCTATAATTCACCCCTCCACTTT. This sequence encodes CASRRGQGSYNSPLHF.